This TCR beta chain was obtained from a study of graft-versus-host responses after intestinal transplantation. About the study: Multivisceral, liver-intestinal, or isolated intestinal transplants were performed in recipients. Following induction with anti-thymocyte globulin, all recipients were given tacrolimus and steroids for roughly three years. Broader study findings: Circulating GvH clones peaking coincided with falling HvG clones soon after transplant. Some GvH clones appeared in ileal mucosa or blood before recipient bone marrow.

This clone was detected a few times. Its antigen is currently unknown. Graft specimens yielded both intraepithelial and lamina propria lymphocytes. Here immunoSEQ multiplex PCR was the method, and the copy in TCRdb shows in-frame clones only, minus some. This sample has a few thousand clones; roughly 72% occur once, and the top ten carry about 10%. The CDR3 runs 13 residues. From germline, CDR1 is MDHEN and CDR2 SYDVKM. V was cut by 6 bases and J by 7 bases, with 13 bases left in between. Sample: ileum tissue, taken 950 to 1,200 days after intestinal transplantation. The chain joins TRBV28 to TRBJ1-5; maybe TRBD1 (5 bases). This sequence originates from a human patient who received an intestinal transplant, so some T cells may come from the graft donor. CDR3 sequence reads: CASSGQGWQPQHF. CDR3 DNA sequence: TGTGCCAGCAGCGGTCAGGGTTGGCAGCCCCAGCATTTT.